The present T cell receptor beta chain was sequenced within a study of shared clonotypes between healthy human individuals. Notes on the study in general: For naive CD4 cells, 4.5% to 6.5% of clonotypes were shared across four donors.

Naive CD8 cells, CD45RO-negative and positively selected for CCR7, excluded terminally differentiated effector memory CD45RA+ cells. TCRdb's copy holds only in-frame clones and misses some; the assay was immunoSEQ multiplex PCR. Of about 2,100,000 clones detected, about 93% appear once; the ten largest clones hold roughly 1.7%. As regards this clone: Its matching antigen is unknown.

Per the germline V gene, CDR1 is SQVTM and CDR2 is ANQGSEA. V lost 7 bases and J lost 5, with 15 bases in between. The CDR3 length is 13 residues. The source material was naive CD8+ T cells from PBMCs. The V gene is TRBV29-1, the J gene TRBJ2-1; D remains ambiguous. The sequence derives from a man aged 18 to 35 in good health. Some clones in this sample may be carry-over from other donors' samples. The CDR3 DNA reads as TGCAGCGCCGGCCCGACTGTCCACAATGAGCAGTTCTTC. Translated: CSAGPTVHNEQFF.